The 28 T cell receptor beta chains given below trace back to one sample, sequenced in a study of blood T cell repertoires in COVID-19. This table comes from immunoSEQ multiplex PCR, and its TCRdb copy is limited to in-frame clones, with some not included. The sample holds 150,000 to 180,000 clones, about 90% seen once. Sequenced sample: peripheral blood. The source is a man aged 45-65 years with acute or convalescent COVID-19.

This clone appeared once. The chain links TRBV6-5 to TRBJ1-5, with a tentative D call TRBD1 (5 bases). The CDR3 covers 15 residues. V lost 5 bases and J lost 3, with 14 bases in between. Germline CDR1 is MNHEY and CDR2 is SVGAGI. DNA of the CDR3: TGTGCCAGCAGTCAGACCGGGGGAAACAATCAGCCCCAGCATTTT. This encodes CASSQTGGNNQPQHF.

The chain carries TRBV6-4 and TRBJ2-3; D is undetermined. The V gene lost 2 bases and the J gene lost 1 base, with 10 bases spanning the gap. The CDR3 is 15 residues long. CDR1 and CDR2 from the germline V gene are MRHNA and SNTAGT. DNA of the CDR3: TGTGCCAGCAGTGACCCCCAACGGGGCACAGATACGCAGTATTTT. Translated, it gives CASSDPQRGTDTQYF.

This clone was counted a single time. This chain connects TRBV5-1 to TRBJ1-2; 8 positions match TRBD1. V shed 0 bases, J shed 8 bases, and the junction held 6 bases outside the gene matches. Germline V gene data show CDR1 as SGHRS and CDR2 as YFSETQ. The CDR3 consists of 14 residues. The DNA for the CDR3 is TGCGCCAGCAGCTTGGGAGGGACAGGAGGCGGCTACACCTTC. It specifies CASSLGGTGGGYTF.

Details on this clone: The junction departs from the called germline gene at one end, perhaps through a read error. V and J are TRBV28 and TRBJ2-1, with TRBD2 matching 7 bases. This CDR3 is built from 12 residues. Per germline, CDR1 MDHEN and CDR2 SYDVKM. CDR3 sequence (DNA): TGTGCCAGCAGTTTAAGAGGGAGCGGGAAGGTCTTC. It is translated as CASSLRGSGKVF. Using reference TRBV28 and TRBJ2-1 for the parts outside the CDR3, the full variable domain is DVKVTQSSRYLVKRTGEKVFLECVQDMDHENMFWYRQDPGLGLRLIYFSYDVKMKEKGDIPEGYSVSREKKERFSLILESASTNQTSMYLCASSLRGSGKVFGPGTRLTVL.

J is TRBJ1-6 and V is TRBV18; 7 positions agree with TRBD1. CDR3 size: 17 residues. Germline assignment: CDR1 KGHSH and CDR2 LQKENI. After removal of 1 base from V and 3 bases from J, the junction contained 6 bases not matched to a gene. The CDR3 is CASSPQPGQSYNSPLHF. The DNA for the CDR3 is TGTGCCAGCTCACCACAGCCGGGACAGAGCTATAATTCACCCCTCCACTTT.

This clone occurred many times. The V call is TRBV2, the J call TRBJ1-5; TRBD1 is a possible D gene (5 bases). This CDR3 is built from 13 residues. Germline CDR1 is SNHLY and CDR2 is FYNNEI. The CDR3 loop reads CASGEGRYQPQHF. In DNA, the CDR3 is TGTGCGAGTGGGGAGGGGAGATATCAGCCCCAGCATTTT. Full variable domain (rest looked up from reference TRBV2 and TRBJ1-5): EPEVTQTPSHQVTQMGQEVILRCVPISNHLYFYWYRQILGQKVEFLVSFYNNEISEKSEIFDDQFSVERPDGSNFTLKIRSTKLEDSAMYFCASGEGRYQPQHFGDGTRLSIL.

The chain is built from TRBV7-2 and TRBJ1-3; 9 bases align to TRBD1. Germline CDR1 and CDR2: SGHTA and FQGNSA. J was trimmed by 1 base and V by 7 bases; bases with no gene match: 8. The CDR3 extends over 16 amino acids. The CDR3 here is CASTQPGTGSGNTIYF. DNA for the CDR3: TGTGCCAGCACCCAACCCGGGACAGGGTCTGGAAACACCATATATTTT.

The chain recombines TRBV18 with TRBJ1-1; TRBD1 aligns across 7 bases. Unmatched junction bases numbered 4, after V lost 5 bases and J lost 1 base. The CDR3 is 14 residues long. The germline gives CDR1 KGHSH, CDR2 LQKENI. The CDR3 coding sequence is TGTGCCAGCTCATCGGGACAGCGGAACACTGAAGCTTTCTTT. This codes for CASSSGQRNTEAFF.

CDR3 residues: CASSPPTGSPLHF. The CDR3 DNA reads as TGTGCCAGCAGCCCCCCGACGGGTTCACCCCTCCACTTT. V usage is TRBV3-1 (or the pseudogene TRBV3-2) and J usage is TRBJ1-6; no definite D call. The CDR3 contains 13 residues. Deletions cut 4 bases from V and 9 bases from J, with 10 bases between. Germline CDR1 LGHDT, CDR2 YNNKEL (reference sequence).

The chain carries TRBV30 and TRBJ2-5, with a tentative D call TRBD2 (6 bases). V gave up 0 bases and J gave up 2 bases, with 7 bases separating them. The CDR3 spans 13 residues. Germline V gene lookup returns CDR1 GTSNPN and CDR2 SVGIG (reference sequence). The CDR3: CAWSVGGQETQYF. The CDR3 DNA reads TGTGCCTGGAGTGTGGGAGGACAAGAGACCCAGTACTTC.

This clone was counted a single time. The V call is TRBV10-3, the J call TRBJ1-3, with 8 bases fitting TRBD1. The CDR3 contains 21 residues. CDR1 ENHRY and CDR2 SYGVKD come from the germline V gene. The V gene end was trimmed by 6 bases and the J gene end by 0 bases; junction bases not matched to a gene: 22. The DNA of the CDR3 is TGTGCCATCAGGGGGCCCGGACAGGGCTCTTCATCCTTACTCTCTGGAAACACCATATATTTT. Residues: CAIRGPGQGSSSLLSGNTIYF.

The CDR3 spells CASTLLSGKETQYF. The CDR3 DNA reads as TGTGCCAGCACCCTTCTCTCCGGTAAAGAGACCCAGTACTTC. The chain employs TRBV3-1 (or the pseudogene TRBV3-2) and TRBJ2-5; no reliable D call. V lost 7 bases and J 3 bases, leaving 15 bases between the germline ends. Germline CDR1 is LGHDT and CDR2 is YNNKEL (reference sequence). The CDR3 is made up of 14 amino acids.

The V gene is TRBV4-2, the J gene TRBJ1-3, with 9 nucleotides matching TRBD1. Trimming removed 6 bases from V and 0 bases from J; junction bases left unmatched: 0. The germline V gene has CDR1 LGHNA and CDR2 YNFKEQ. CDR3 length: 14 amino acids. The CDR3 DNA reads as TGTGCCAGCAGGGACAGGGGCTCTGGAAACACCATATATTTT. This sequence encodes CASRDRGSGNTIYF.

The sample holds one count of this clone. V and J are TRBV24-1 and TRBJ2-1, with TRBD1 matching over 7 bases. The CDR3 is made up of 16 amino acids. Germline trimming cut 4 bases from V and 5 bases from J; bases unmatched to any gene: 10. Looked up from germline, CDR1 is KGHDR and CDR2 is SFDVKD. The CDR3 region has the DNA TGTGCCACCAGTGACACATACCGGGACAGACACAATGAGCAGTTCTTC. The encoded protein is CATSDTYRDRHNEQFF.

The rearrangement joins TRBV2 to TRBJ1-1, with 7 bases matching TRBD1. The CDR3 totals 15 residues. Germline assignment: CDR1 SNHLY and CDR2 FYNNEI. V gave up 4 bases and J gave up 1 base; unmatched junction bases: 6. This CDR3 reads CASSARGLGNTEAFF. As DNA, the CDR3 is TGTGCCAGCAGTGCGAGGGGGCTAGGGAACACTGAAGCTTTCTTT.

A word on this clone: Its ends do not fully match the called genes, so a read error is possible. The DNA for the CDR3 is TGTGCCAGCACTGAAGGGGGACAGGGCTATGGCTACACCTTC. It specifies CASTEGGQGYGYTF. The chain recombines TRBV6-1 with TRBJ1-2, with TRBD1 identical over 9 bases. CDR3 size: 14 residues. Germline CDR1 MNHNS, CDR2 SASEGT.

CDR3 residues: CASSQDAGGYNSPLHF. CDR3 nucleotide sequence: TGTGCCAGCAGCCAAGATGCAGGGGGTTATAATTCACCCCTCCACTTT. This chain joins TRBV14 and TRBJ1-6; 7 bases are a match to TRBD1. Germline trimming cut 0 bases from V and 4 bases from J; bases unmatched to any gene: 3. Per the germline V gene, CDR1 is SGHDN and CDR2 is FVKESK. This CDR3 has 16 amino acids.

V usage is TRBV24-1 and J usage is TRBJ2-3; 9 bases fit TRBD1. This CDR3 contains 14 residues. The J segment lost 1 base and the V segment lost 5 bases, leaving 0 bases of the junction unmatched. The V gene's germline CDR1 is KGHDR and CDR2 SFDVKD. The CDR3 protein is CATSGTGGTDTQYF. CDR3 in DNA: TGTGCCACCAGTGGGACAGGGGGCACAGATACGCAGTATTTT.

V is TRBV19 and J is TRBJ1-1; no clear D gene. The V end was cut by 4 bases, the J end by 6 bases, with 9 bases between. Looked up from germline, CDR1 is LNHDA and CDR2 is SQIVND (reference sequence). The CDR3 has 12 residues. This CDR3 is CASSKEGSEAFF. For the CDR3, the DNA is TGTGCCAGTAGTAAGGAGGGTTCTGAAGCTTTCTTT.

The chain is built from TRBV18 and TRBJ2-7; TRBD1 matches 8 bases. J was trimmed by 5 bases and V by 5 bases; bases with no gene match: 14. The germline gives CDR1 KGHSH, CDR2 LQKENI. The CDR3 is made up of 16 amino acids. The CDR3 DNA reads TGTGCCAGCTCATCAGTGACAGGGGTGGCTGACCACGAGCAGTACTTC. This encodes CASSSVTGVADHEQYF. Full variable domain (remainder filled in from reference TRBV18 and TRBJ2-7): NAGVMQNPRHLVRRRGQEARLRCSPMKGHSHVYWYRQLPEEGLKFMVYLQKENIIDESGMPKERFSAEFPKEGPSILRIQQVVRGDSAAYFCASSSVTGVADHEQYFGPGTRLTVT.

The CDR3 is CAWRRGGSLTPGEQYF. The CDR3 region has the DNA TGTGCCTGGAGAAGGGGCGGGAGCCTAACCCCGGGAGAGCAGTACTTC. J is TRBJ2-7 and V is TRBV30, with 7 bases matching TRBD2. Germline CDR1 and CDR2: GTSNPN and SVGIG (reference sequence). The CDR3 totals 16 residues. Trimming at V came to 3 bases and at J to 7 bases, leaving 18 bases not matched to a gene.

The rearrangement links TRBV29-1 to TRBJ1-1, with 8 bases identical to TRBD1. CDR3 length: 11 amino acids. Germline values: CDR1 SQVTM, CDR2 ANQGSEA. The V gene end was trimmed by 6 bases and the J gene end by 8 bases; junction bases not matched to a gene: 5. Written as DNA, the CDR3 is TGCAGCGTCGGACAGGGTGGGGAAGCTTTCTTT. This sequence encodes CSVGQGGEAFF.

As concerns this clone: Within the sample, other DNA sequences also encode this same CDR3. The rearrangement links TRBV18 to TRBJ2-2, with D possibly TRBD1 on 5 matching bases. V dropped 6 bases and J dropped 0 bases, with 11 bases sitting between them. This CDR3 has 15 amino acids. Germline V lookup: CDR1 KGHSH, CDR2 LQKENI. The CDR3 DNA reads as TGTGCCAGCTCCCCCTTAGGGGCGAACACCGGGGAGCTGTTTTTT. Residues: CASSPLGANTGELFF. Supplemented by reference TRBV18 and TRBJ2-2, the full variable domain reads NAGVMQNPRHLVRRRGQEARLRCSPMKGHSHVYWYRQLPEEGLKFMVYLQKENIIDESGMPKERFSAEFPKEGPSILRIQQVVRGDSAAYFCASSPLGANTGELFFGEGSRLTVL.

The CDR3 nucleotides are TGCAGTGCTAGATCAGGGCATGAGCAGTTCTTC. Amino acids: CSARSGHEQFF. The genes are TRBV20-1 and TRBJ2-1, with a weak D call TRBD1 (5 bases). Germline V gives CDR1 DFQATT, CDR2 SNEGSKA (reference sequence). V was clipped by 2 bases and J by 8 bases, with 7 bases between them. The CDR3 has 11 residues.

The chain couples TRBV3-1 (or the pseudogene TRBV3-2) to TRBJ2-7; 8 positions match TRBD1. CDR1 LGHDT and CDR2 YNNKEL come from the germline V gene (reference sequence). CDR3 size: 16 residues. Unmatched junction bases numbered 10, after V lost 3 bases and J lost 3 bases. The CDR3 nucleotides read TGTGCCAGCAGCCAGGACCCCGGGACAGGACTCTACGAGCAGTACGTC. It encodes CASSQDPGTGLYEQYV.

This rearrangement joins TRBV2 to TRBJ2-6, with TRBD2 identical over 8 bases. There are 17 residues in the CDR3. Looked up from germline, CDR1 is SNHLY and CDR2 is FYNNEI. Trimming at V came to 1 base and at J to 3 bases, leaving 5 bases not matched to a gene. CDR3 loop: CASSEGFAGGGANVLTF. In nucleotides, the CDR3 is TGTGCCAGCAGTGAAGGGTTCGCGGGAGGTGGGGCCAACGTCCTGACTTTC.

The chain joins TRBV6-1 to TRBJ2-3; 9 bases line up with TRBD2. V was clipped by 3 bases and J by 5 bases; unmatched bases: 6. The CDR3 totals 15 residues. The germline gives CDR1 MNHNS, CDR2 SASEGT. CDR3 residues: CASSDPGLAVDTQYF. The CDR3 DNA sequence: TGTGCCAGCAGTGACCCGGGACTAGCTGTAGATACGCAGTATTTT.

The chain recombines TRBV7-8 with TRBJ1-5; 7 nucleotides match TRBD1. The CDR3 is made up of 15 amino acids. Germline CDR1 reads SGHVS; CDR2 reads FQNEAQ. V shed 1 base, J shed 6 bases, and the junction held 6 bases outside the gene matches. The CDR3 loop is CASSLEQGLVQPQHF. The CDR3 DNA is TGTGCCAGCAGCTTAGAACAGGGGCTGGTTCAGCCCCAGCATTTT. The whole variable domain, remainder taken from reference TRBV7-8 and TRBJ1-5, is GAGVSQSPRYKVAKRGQDVALRCDPISGHVSLFWYQQALGQGPEFLTYFQNEAQLDKSGLPSDRFFAERPEGSVSTLKIQRTQQEDSAVYLCASSLEQGLVQPQHFGDGTRLSIL.